The present TCR beta chain was sequenced within a study of blood T cell repertoires in COVID-19. Study details: COVID-19 samples collected from the United States, Italy and Spain covered acute and convalescent phases. T cells, B-cell-depleted T cells, or PBMCs supplied cDNA or gDNA.

V was cut by 6 bases and J by 1 base, with 13 bases left in between. This CDR3 contains 14 residues. Germline CDR1 reads MNHEY; CDR2 reads SVGAGI. Per the authors' pipeline: Reference gene primer amplification gave nucleated cell count estimates. Clones were read by immunoSEQ multiplex PCR, and TCRdb kept only the in-frame ones, dropping some. V, J and clone size are taken as reported in that table, and D and trimming were inferred from the DNA itself. This table holds 60,000 to 65,000 clones, about 76% found once. This sequence was found in a woman aged 80 or over with acute or convalescent COVID-19. V gene TRBV6-5 combines with J gene TRBJ2-7; D possibly corresponds to TRBD1 (5 bases). The sequenced material came from peripheral blood. The CDR3 is CASRQDSYSYEQYF. CDR3 nucleotides: TGTGCCAGCAGACAAGACAGTTATTCCTACGAGCAGTACTTC.